Listed below are T cell receptor beta chains from one sample, sequenced in a study of T cells in Graves' hyperthyroidism and ophthalmopathy. TCRdb re-called the multiplex PCR reads through MiXCR, storing one row per CDR3 protein. Of around 700,000 distinct CDR3 sequences listed, 30% to 40% are singletons. The material sequenced was blood. The receptors were sampled from a woman aged 40 to 55 with Graves' hyperthyroidism. Each CDR3 is given with its conserved first and last residue. The D gene is left open where the match is weak. Not all rows give a size; the values are once, few, many and, for expanded clones, a class.

clone_size j_call d_call v_call cdr3_aa cdr3_nt
many TRBJ2-5 TRBD2 TRBV20-1 CSARSTSGGDGETQYF TGCAGTGCTAGATCGACTAGCGGGGGGGATGGAGAGACCCAGTACTTC
- TRBJ1-1 - TRBV12-3/TRBV12-4 CASSLIRGAFMNTEAFF TGTGCCAGCAGTTTGATCCGGGGGGCATTTATGAACACTGAAGCTTTCTTT
- TRBJ2-2 TRBD2 TRBV7-6 CASSLADSNTGELFF TGTGCCAGCAGCCTAGCGGATTCGAACACCGGGGAGCTGTTTTTT
many TRBJ1-5 TRBD1 TRBV19 CASTGQVHQPQHF TGTGCCAGTACAGGACAGGTCCATCAGCCCCAGCATTTT
few TRBJ2-5 TRBD2 TRBV20-1 CSAPTHSGDLETQYF TGCAGTGCTCCGACCCATAGCGGGGATCTAGAGACCCAGTACTTC
- TRBJ1-2 - TRBV19 CASSIDGTAPGSYTF TGTGCCAGTAGTATAGACGGGACCGCCCCTGGAAGCTACACCTTC
few TRBJ1-4 - TRBV14 CASSQGPENEKLFF TGTGCCAGCAGCCAAGGGCCCGAAAATGAAAAACTGTTTTTT
many TRBJ1-5 - TRBV12-3/TRBV12-4 CASKSGNQPQHF TGTGCCAGCAAGAGTGGCAATCAGCCCCAGCATTTT
- TRBJ2-5 TRBD1 TRBV6-5 CASSYRRGQGSETQYF TGTGCCAGCAGTTACCGCCGAGGACAGGGGTCGGAGACCCAGTACTTC
few TRBJ2-1 - TRBV28 CASSLGPGGHEQFF TGTGCCAGCAGTTTAGGCCCAGGGGGGCATGAGCAGTTCTTC
- TRBJ1-1 - TRBV5-8 CASSQLLMNTEAFF TGTGCCAGCAGCCAACTCTTAATGAACACTGAAGCTTTCTTT
- TRBJ2-7 TRBD2 TRBV10-1 CASASGRARFSYEQYF TGCGCCAGCGCTAGCGGGAGGGCCCGTTTCTCCTACGAGCAGTACTTC
- TRBJ2-7 - TRBV15 CATSRDTIWQAEQYF TGTGCCACCAGCAGAGATACCATTTGGCAGGCCGAGCAGTACTTC
- TRBJ2-2 - TRBV6-5 CASSYEAGSSYTGELFF TGTGCCAGCAGTTACGAGGCAGGGTCTTCGTACACCGGGGAGCTGTTTTTT
- TRBJ2-7 - TRBV6-5 CASSYGRGDTYEQYF TGTGCCAGCAGTTACGGACGGGGCGACACCTACGAGCAGTACTTC
- TRBJ1-2 - TRBV6-5 CASSGGSGVYGYTF TGTGCCAGCAGTGGGGGGTCTGGGGTTTATGGCTACACCTTC